This entry is about one TCR beta chain. This sample was included in a study of blood T cell repertoires in COVID-19. The CDR3 has 16 residues. Germline V gives CDR1 KGHSH, CDR2 LQKENI. V lost 4 bases, J lost 5 bases, and 8 bases stayed unmatched. Per the original data handling: Amplification of reference gene primers provided the estimated nucleated cell counts. Clones were read by immunoSEQ multiplex PCR, and TCRdb kept only the in-frame ones, dropping some. The DNA was the basis for D and trimming; V, J and clone size are from that table. The profile shows roughly 80,000 clones, 80% to 90% of them singletons.

The chain links TRBV18 to TRBJ1-1; 12 nucleotides align to TRBD1. The specimen sequenced was peripheral blood. The TCR comes from a man aged 50 to 60 with active COVID-19. The CDR3, as DNA: TGTGCCAGCTCACGCGGGACAGGGGGCGCGAGAACTGAAGCTTTCTTT. It codes for CASSRGTGGARTEAFF.